These 27 T cell receptor beta chains share one sample of origin, sequenced in a study of T cells in Graves' hyperthyroidism and ophthalmopathy. RNA transcripts yielded amplified TCR beta CDR3 regions. RT-PCR in the first round (using the HTBI primer set) targeted the TCR CDR3. TCRdb re-derived calls from the multiplex PCR reads in MiXCR, one entry per CDR3 protein. The data hold a few hundred thousand distinct CDR3 sequences, with roughly a sixth observed a single time. Sequenced input: blood. These receptors came from a middle-aged woman with Graves' ophthalmopathy.

This clonotype appeared many times. The chain has TRBV2 and TRBJ2-5; TRBD2 aligns across 7 bases. The V segment lost 4 bases and the J segment 5 bases; nucleotides outside the gene matches: 1. Germline lookup yields CDR1 SNHLY and CDR2 FYNNEI. The CDR3 runs 12 residues. DNA for the CDR3: TGTGCCAGCAGTGCGGGGGGTGAGACCCAGTACTTC. Its translation is CASSAGGETQYF.

This clonotype was found a few times. The chain employs TRBV10-3 and TRBJ1-1; the D gene is possibly TRBD1 (5 bases). This CDR3 spans 15 amino acids. With 4 bases removed from V and 3 bases from J, the gap between germline ends came to 15 bases. Germline CDR1 is ENHRY and CDR2 is SYGVKD. The CDR3 sequence: CAISVGLGEYTEAFF. The CDR3 DNA reads TGTGCCATCAGTGTAGGTTTGGGGGAATACACTGAAGCTTTCTTT.

This clonotype was picked up many times. This sequence joins TRBV4-1 and TRBJ1-1; D remains ambiguous. This CDR3 region has 13 residues. CDR1 MGHRA and CDR2 YSYEKL come from the germline V gene. V lost 1 base and J lost 4, with 7 bases in between. CDR3 residues: CASSQAASTEAFF. The CDR3 bases are TGCGCCAGCAGCCAAGCCGCGAGCACTGAAGCTTTCTTT.

V and J are TRBV27 and TRBJ1-2; the D gene is possibly TRBD1 (6 bases). Trimming shortened V by 0 bases and J by 7 bases, and 9 bases separated the two germline ends. The germline V gene has CDR1 MNHEY and CDR2 SMNVEV (reference sequence). There are 13 residues in the CDR3. The CDR3 nucleotides are TGTGCCAGCAGTTTATCATACAGGGCTGGCTACACCTTC. Its translation is CASSLSYRAGYTF.

This clonotype was counted many times. The chain combines TRBV28 with TRBJ2-3; 7 nucleotides line up with TRBD2. CDR1 MDHEN and CDR2 SYDVKM come from the germline V gene. Trimming took 6 bases from V and 3 from J; bases not matched to a gene: 12. The CDR3 runs 16 residues. The CDR3 DNA sequence: TGTGCCAGCAGCCATCCTAGCGGATACGAAACAGATACGCAGTATTTT. Protein: CASSHPSGYETDTQYF. Complete variable domain (other parts from reference TRBV28 and TRBJ2-3): DVKVTQSSRYLVKRTGEKVFLECVQDMDHENMFWYRQDPGLGLRLIYFSYDVKMKEKGDIPEGYSVSREKKERFSLILESASTNQTSMYLCASSHPSGYETDTQYFGPGTRLTVL.

This chain links TRBV10-3 with TRBJ2-7, with D tentatively TRBD2 (6 bases). The CDR3 consists of 16 residues. Germline V lookup: CDR1 ENHRY, CDR2 SYGVKD. V was pared by 6 bases and J by 1 base, with 19 bases between. The DNA of the CDR3 is TGTGCCATCAGCGCGGGACTCCTAAGGATGTCCTACGAGCAGTACTTC. Translating gives CAISAGLLRMSYEQYF.

This clonotype was recorded at least ten times. V usage is TRBV11-1 and J usage is TRBJ2-1, with 7 bases that match TRBD2. This CDR3 region has 14 residues. Germline V CDR1 and CDR2: SGHAT, FQDESV (reference sequence). V trimming: 3 bases; J trimming: 6 bases; junction bases outside the gene matches: 5. The CDR3 DNA sequence: TGTGCCAGCAGCTTCTCAGCGGGGCCCAATGAGCAGTTCTTC. Amino acid sequence: CASSFSAGPNEQFF.

This clonotype was seen many times. This CDR3 is CASSLTADTEAFF. The CDR3 region has the DNA TGTGCCAGCAGTTTAACTGCAGACACTGAAGCTTTCTTT. V gene TRBV27 combines with J gene TRBJ1-1; the D is unclear. The V end was cut by 2 bases, the J end by 3 bases, with 7 bases between. CDR1 and CDR2 from the germline V gene are MNHEY and SMNVEV (reference sequence). The CDR3 is made up of 13 amino acids.

In this sample, this clonotype turned up many times. CDR3 DNA sequence: TGTGCCAGCCGACAGGCGGGGGGATCGGAGACCCAGTACTTC. Translated, it gives CASRQAGGSETQYF. The rearrangement joins TRBV6-2 or TRBV6-3 to TRBJ2-5; 8 bases map to TRBD2. Germline-derived CDR1 and CDR2 are MNHEY and SVGEGT. The V and J ends lost 8 bases and 5 bases, in that order; junction bases with no gene match: 10. CDR3 length: 14 amino acids.

This clonotype has ten or more counts. The chain uses TRBV6-4 and TRBJ1-1, with 9 nucleotides matching TRBD1. Germline CDR1 is MRHNA and CDR2 is SNTAGT. V shed 0 bases, J shed 5 bases, and the junction held 4 bases outside the gene matches. The CDR3 length is 15 residues. The CDR3 coding sequence is TGTGCCAGCAGTGACTCGCACAGGGGGCCTACTGAAGCTTTCTTT. Amino acid sequence: CASSDSHRGPTEAFF.

The rearrangement uses TRBV3-1 and TRBJ2-2, with unresolved D. The germline V and J ends were trimmed by 0 bases and 7 bases, with 9 bases remaining between them. This CDR3 has 14 residues. Germline lookup yields CDR1 LGHDT and CDR2 YNNKEL (reference sequence). DNA of the CDR3: TGTGCCAGCAGCCAAGATCTGGTTATCGGGGAGCTGTTTTTT. It specifies CASSQDLVIGELFF.

This clonotype was seen only once. A much larger clone is a single base away; this may be a read error. V and J are TRBV12-3 or TRBV12-4 and TRBJ2-5, with D perhaps given as TRBD1 or TRBD2 (6 bases each). Trimming shortened V by 0 bases and J by 2 bases, and 13 bases separated the two germline ends. The CDR3 runs 16 residues. This CDR3 reads CASSLALRGVQETQYF. In DNA, the CDR3 is TGTGCCAGCAGTTTAGCGCTAAGGGGGGTGCAAGAGACCCAGTACTTC.

This clonotype was counted ten times or more. The chain recombines TRBV6-1 with TRBJ1-1; D is unresolved. Looked up from germline, CDR1 is MNHNS and CDR2 is SASEGT. The germline V and J ends were trimmed by 7 bases and 0 bases, with 9 bases remaining between them. The CDR3 loop spans 13 amino acids. This CDR3 reads CASTDGVNTEAFF. The DNA for the CDR3 is TGTGCCAGCACAGACGGGGTGAACACTGAAGCTTTCTTT.

This clonotype was detected only a few times. This chain connects TRBV27 to TRBJ2-3, with 7 bases aligning to TRBD1. CDR1 and CDR2 (germline): MNHEY, SMNVEV (reference sequence). V trimming: 4 bases; J trimming: 2 bases; junction bases outside the gene matches: 9. This CDR3 has 16 residues. The CDR3 sequence is CASSSPGQRVTDTQYF. DNA of the CDR3: TGTGCCAGCAGTTCCCCGGGACAGAGAGTCACAGATACGCAGTATTTT.

The table lists this clonotype with many counts. V gene TRBV2 combines with J gene TRBJ1-5, with a tentative D call TRBD1 (5 bases). Per germline, CDR1 SNHLY and CDR2 FYNNEI. The CDR3 has 16 residues. V shed 0 bases and J shed 9 bases, with 18 bases lying between them. The chain's CDR3 is CASSEALGGGRGPQHF. DNA for the CDR3: TGTGCCAGCAGTGAAGCCCTCGGGGGAGGGAGAGGGCCCCAGCATTTT.

This clonotype came up many times. CDR3: CASRRDRDRSPLHF. The CDR3, as DNA: TGTGCCAGCAGAAGGGACAGGGATCGCTCACCCCTCCACTTT. The V gene is TRBV12-3 or TRBV12-4, the J gene TRBJ1-6, with 9 bases that match TRBD1. The CDR3 totals 14 residues. Trimming took 6 bases from V and 10 from J; bases not matched to a gene: 7.

The V gene is TRBV20-1, the J gene TRBJ2-7; TRBD2 aligns across 11 bases. The germline CDR1 and CDR2 sequences are DFQATT and SNEGSKA (reference sequence). This CDR3 spans 15 amino acids. Trimming at V came to 0 bases and at J to 3 bases, leaving 4 bases not matched to a gene. The CDR3 sequence is CSARDLGTSGYEQYF. In DNA, the CDR3 is TGCAGTGCTAGAGATCTGGGGACTAGCGGCTACGAGCAGTACTTC.

This clonotype has a count of ten or more. The V call is TRBV4-1, the J call TRBJ1-2, with 9 bases aligning to TRBD1. Germline trimming cut 4 bases from V and 2 bases from J; bases unmatched to any gene: 11. The CDR3 extends over 17 amino acids. Germline CDR1 and CDR2: MGHRA and YSYEKL. The CDR3 coding sequence is TGCGCCAGCAGCCCAGACCGGACAGGGGCAGGCAACTATGGCTACACCTTC. Translation: CASSPDRTGAGNYGYTF.

This clonotype was observed a handful of times. Just one base apart from a much larger clone, this may be a read error. CDR3: CAISEIGGRAYGQYF. The CDR3 region has the DNA TGTGCCATCAGTGAAATTGGGGGGAGAGCCTACGGGCAGTACTTC. This chain joins TRBV10-3 and TRBJ2-7, with D perhaps matching TRBD2 (6 bases). The CDR3 sequence is 15 residues long. Germline loops: CDR1 ENHRY, CDR2 SYGVKD.

About this clonotype itself: A junction boundary mismatches the germline segment, possibly from a read error. The rearrangement links TRBV3-1 to TRBJ2-6; tentatively, D is TRBD1 (5 bases). Per the germline V gene, CDR1 is LGHDT and CDR2 is YNNKEL (reference sequence). The CDR3 contains 17 residues. The CDR3 protein is CVSSPPQGNSGANVLTF. For the CDR3, the DNA is TGTGTCAGCAGCCCACCCCAGGGAAACTCTGGGGCCAACGTCCTGACTTTC. The full variable domain, its missing parts supplied by reference TRBV3-1 and TRBJ2-6, is DTAVSQTPKYLVTQMGNDKSIKCEQNLGHDTMYWYKQDSKKFLKIMFSYNNKELIINETVPNRFSPKSPDKAHLNLHINSLELGDSAVYFCVSSPPQGNSGANVLTFGAGSRLTVL.

This clonotype was counted a few times. V is TRBV20-1 and J is TRBJ2-1, with 12 bases identical to TRBD2. Germline V gene sequence: CDR1 DFQATT, CDR2 SNEGSKA (reference sequence). The CDR3 is 16 amino acids. V trimming: 3 bases; J trimming: 9 bases; junction bases outside the gene matches: 12. The CDR3 DNA reads as TGCAGTGCTAGCGCCGCGACTAGCGGGAGTTTAAGTGAGCAGTTCTTC. Translation: CSASAATSGSLSEQFF.

The CDR3, as DNA: TGTGCCACCTCTAAAGGGACTAGCGGATACAATGAGCAGTTCTTC. It encodes CATSKGTSGYNEQFF. The V gene is TRBV24-1, the J gene TRBJ2-1; TRBD2 aligns across 11 bases. This CDR3 region has 15 residues. The junction had 7 bases not matched to a gene; V was cut back by 9 bases and J by 4 bases. CDR1 and CDR2 from the germline V gene are KGHDR and SFDVKD.

V is TRBV18 and J is TRBJ1-1; D is uncertain. The CDR3 spans 14 residues. Between the trimmed V and J ends, which lost 5 bases and 1 base, there was a span of 11 bases. Germline V gene data show CDR1 as KGHSH and CDR2 as LQKENI. CDR3 residues: CASSTASGNTEAFF. CDR3 DNA: TGTGCCAGCTCAACGGCTTCGGGGAACACTGAAGCTTTCTTT.

This clonotype has ten or more counts. V gene TRBV12-3 or TRBV12-4 combines with J gene TRBJ2-1, with D hard to call. V gave up 3 bases and J gave up 8 bases, with 8 bases separating them. The CDR3 sequence is 12 residues long. The CDR3: CASSFGNYEQFF. CDR3 in DNA: TGTGCCAGCAGTTTTGGGAACTATGAGCAGTTCTTC.

V is TRBV3-1 and J is TRBJ1-6, with D perhaps matching TRBD1 (5 bases). V lost 4 bases to trimming and J lost 8 bases, with 15 bases between them. The germline CDR1 and CDR2 sequences are LGHDT and YNNKEL (reference sequence). The CDR3 is 15 amino acids. For the CDR3, the DNA is TGTGCCAGCAGCCCAACCGGGACTTCGGATTCACCCCTCCACTTT. This sequence encodes CASSPTGTSDSPLHF.

In its sample, this clonotype was seen many times. V gene TRBV29-1 combines with J gene TRBJ2-5; a weak D match, TRBD2 (6 bases). Germline CDR1 reads SQVTM; CDR2 reads ANQGSEA. There are 15 residues in the CDR3. The ends were cut back, 1 base at V and 5 bases at J, with 17 bases in the middle. CDR3 in DNA: TGCAGCGTTGAAGCATACTCGGGAGTCCCGGAGACCCAGTACTTC. Translated: CSVEAYSGVPETQYF.

This clonotype was counted at least ten times. The rearrangement links TRBV10-3 to TRBJ2-1; TRBD2 aligns across 9 bases. The germline V gene encodes CDR1 ENHRY and CDR2 SYGVKD. After removal of 5 bases from V and 7 bases from J, the junction contained 6 bases not matched to a gene. The CDR3 is made up of 14 amino acids. In DNA form, the CDR3 reads TGTGCCATCAGTTTCGAGCGGGAGGATAATGAGCAGTTCTTC. Protein product: CAISFEREDNEQFF.